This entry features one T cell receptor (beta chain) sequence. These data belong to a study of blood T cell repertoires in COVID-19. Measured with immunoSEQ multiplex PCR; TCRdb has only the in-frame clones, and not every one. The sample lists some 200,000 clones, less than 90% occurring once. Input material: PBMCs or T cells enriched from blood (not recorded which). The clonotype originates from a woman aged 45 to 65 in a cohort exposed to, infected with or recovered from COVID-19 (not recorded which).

The CDR3 reads CASRRDRDEWGNEQFF. Here the CDR3 DNA reads TGTGCCAGCAGACGTGACAGGGACGAGTGGGGCAATGAGCAGTTCTTC. The chain has TRBV11-2 and TRBJ2-1; 7 bases are a match to TRBD1. V shed 6 bases, J shed 6 bases, and the junction held 14 bases outside the gene matches. The CDR3 has 16 residues. Per the germline V gene, CDR1 is SGHAT and CDR2 is FQNNGV.